These 30 T cell receptor beta chains originate from one sample sequenced in a study of spatial heterogeneity in lung cancer. Time point reported: sample taken at primary tumor resection. No cell sorting; template was whole RNA from tumor, lung tissue or PBMC. TCRdb itself ran the 5' RACE reads through MiXCR, one entry per CDR3 protein. The sample contains tens of thousands of distinct CDR3 sequences, approximately 7% of which appear only once. This sample comprised PBMCs, obtained at surgery. The receptor source for this set is a male donor with early-stage non-small cell lung cancer.

In its sample, this clonotype was seen a few times. The CDR3 nucleotides are TGTGCCAGCACCTACAAAGAGACCCAGTACTTC. It encodes CASTYKETQYF. This sequence joins TRBV6-2 or TRBV6-3 and TRBJ2-5; D uncertain. The V end was cut by 7 bases, the J end by 3 bases, with 6 bases between. The CDR3 has 11 amino acids. Germline V gene lookup returns CDR1 MNHEY and CDR2 SVGEGT.

This clonotype was observed a few times. The gene calls are TRBV18 and TRBJ1-1; 8 nucleotides line up with TRBD1. J was trimmed by 8 bases and V by 6 bases; bases with no gene match: 5. The CDR3 is made up of 12 amino acids. CDR1 is KGHSH and CDR2 is LQKENI in the germline V gene. CDR3 loop: CASSLGQEEAFF. The CDR3 DNA reads as TGTGCCAGCTCCCTGGGACAGGAGGAAGCTTTCTTT.

This clonotype was picked up many times. The chain uses TRBV12-3 or TRBV12-4 and TRBJ1-4; D unresolved. V lost 1 base and J lost 7, with 4 bases in between. The CDR3 length is 12 residues. The DNA of the CDR3 is TGTGCCAGCAGTTTAGTTCGTGAAAAACTGTTTTTT. The encoded protein is CASSLVREKLFF.

This clonotype appeared a few times. The gene calls are TRBV7-3 and TRBJ2-7; TRBD1 is a possible D gene (6 bases). CDR3 length equals 15 residues. Per the germline V gene, CDR1 is SGHTA and CDR2 is FQGTGA. Trimming stripped 5 bases from V and 7 bases from J, with 21 bases between. The CDR3, as DNA: TGTGCCAGCAGCCCAGCAAGGGGGACGCTTGAAGAGCAGTACTTC. This translates into CASSPARGTLEEQYF.

The rearrangement uses TRBV6-2 or TRBV6-3 and TRBJ2-1; D is unclear. Germline lookup yields CDR1 MNHEY and CDR2 SVGEGT. The CDR3 contains 13 residues. With 2 bases removed from V and 4 bases from J, the gap between germline ends came to 6 bases. CDR3 sequence reads: CASSYVGYNEQFF. CDR3 DNA: TGTGCCAGCAGTTACGTGGGTTACAATGAGCAGTTCTTC.

This clonotype was picked up many times. V usage is TRBV7-9 and J usage is TRBJ1-3; no definite D call. The length of the CDR3 is 14 residues. Germline V gene data show CDR1 as SEHNR and CDR2 as FQNEAQ (reference sequence). V lost 5 bases and J 1 base, leaving 9 bases between the germline ends. CDR3 amino acids: CASSRSASGNTIYF. The CDR3 nucleotides read TGTGCCAGCAGCCGCAGTGCTTCTGGAAACACCATATATTTT.

This clonotype appeared a few times. The chain employs TRBV7-8 and TRBJ2-3; 9 bases map to TRBD1. Germline CDR1 reads SGHVS; CDR2 reads FQNEAQ. The CDR3 is made up of 15 amino acids. Germline trimming cut 5 bases from V and 4 bases from J; bases unmatched to any gene: 7. The CDR3 DNA follows: TGTGCCAGCAGCGCTTCCGGGACAGGGCCAGATACGCAGTATTTT. Translation: CASSASGTGPDTQYF.

This clonotype was observed many times. V gene TRBV20-1 combines with J gene TRBJ2-7; no reliable D call. V was clipped by 0 bases and J by 6 bases, with 15 bases between them. CDR1 and CDR2 from the germline V gene are DFQATT and SNEGSKA (reference sequence). This CDR3 contains 14 residues. In nucleotides, the CDR3 is TGCAGTGCTAGAGATCCCCTCTTATGGAGCGAGCAGTACTTC. Translated: CSARDPLLWSEQYF.

This clonotype came up many times. The V and J genes are TRBV7-6 and TRBJ2-7; 7 nucleotides align to TRBD1. Trimming at V came to 4 bases and at J to 0 bases, leaving 6 bases not matched to a gene. This CDR3 has 15 amino acids. Germline CDR1 and CDR2: SGHVS and FNYEAQ. CDR3 in amino acids: CASSSRTGPSYEQYF. CDR3 DNA: TGTGCCAGCAGCTCCAGGACAGGACCCTCCTACGAGCAGTACTTC.

At least ten counts were recorded for this clonotype. This sequence joins TRBV5-4 and TRBJ2-3; a possible D gene is TRBD2 (5 bases). The length of the CDR3 is 14 residues. Trimming stripped 0 bases from V and 2 bases from J, with 7 bases between. The germline V gene encodes CDR1 SGHNT and CDR2 YYREEE (reference sequence). CDR3 DNA: TGTGCCAGCAGCTTGGGTCGGGACACAGATACGCAGTATTTT. Protein: CASSLGRDTDTQYF. The complete variable domain, with remaining parts taken from reference TRBV5-4 and TRBJ2-3, reads ETGVTQSPTHLIKTRGQQVTLRCSSQSGHNTVSWYQQALGQGPQFIFQYYREEENGRGNFPPRFSGLQFPNYSSELNVNALELDDSALYLCASSLGRDTDTQYFGPGTRLTVL.

This clonotype has ten or more counts. The V and J genes are TRBV9 and TRBJ2-1, with D uncertain. CDR3 length: 12 amino acids. V was clipped by 0 bases and J by 11 bases, with 9 bases between them. CDR1 SGDLS and CDR2 YYNGEE come from the germline V gene. Here the CDR3 DNA reads TGTGCCAGCAGCGTAGAGTACACCCAGCAGTTCTTC. It encodes CASSVEYTQQFF. The variable domain in full, with the rest retrieved from reference TRBV9 and TRBJ2-1, is DSGVTQTPKHLITATGQRVTLRCSPRSGDLSVYWYQQSLDQGLQFLIQYYNGEERAKGNILERFSAQQFPDLHSELNLSSLELGDSALYFCASSVEYTQQFFGPGTRLTVL.

The chain carries TRBV7-8 and TRBJ2-5, with TRBD1 matching 7 bases. Germline CDR1 and CDR2: SGHVS and FQNEAQ. V trimming: 4 bases; J trimming: 9 bases; junction bases outside the gene matches: 14. CDR3 length: 15 amino acids. The CDR3 region is CASSSLPGTALAQYF. CDR3 DNA: TGTGCCAGCAGCTCTTTACCCGGGACAGCCCTGGCCCAGTACTTC.

This clonotype was seen more than once but under ten times. The chain has TRBV4-2 and TRBJ2-1, with D possibly TRBD1 on 5 matching bases. The CDR3 contains 11 residues. Germline V lookup: CDR1 LGHNA, CDR2 YNFKEQ. V gave up 1 base and J gave up 13 bases, with 8 bases separating them. The chain's CDR3 is CASSQGGPQFF. The CDR3 bases are TGTGCCAGCAGCCAAGGGGGCCCCCAGTTCTTC.

The chain links TRBV11-2 to TRBJ1-2, with D maybe TRBD1 (5 bases). Germline loops: CDR1 SGHAT, CDR2 FQNNGV. V was shortened by 7 bases and J by 4 bases, with 10 bases between the two germline ends. This CDR3 is built from 12 residues. CDR3 bases: TGTGCCAGCAACCGGGACGGCTATGGCTACACCTTC. Its protein product is CASNRDGYGYTF.

There are a few counts of this clonotype. CDR3 nucleotides: TGTGCCAGCAGTACGGGGGCCCTTTACAATGAGCAGTTCTTC. It yields the protein CASSTGALYNEQFF. V gene TRBV28 combines with J gene TRBJ2-1; possibly TRBD1 or TRBD2 for D (6 bases each). V lost 5 bases and J lost 4, with 12 bases in between. CDR3 length: 14 residues. Germline V gene data show CDR1 as MDHEN and CDR2 as SYDVKM.

The chain recombines TRBV7-6 with TRBJ2-5, with D perhaps TRBD2 (6 bases). In germline, CDR1 is SGHVS, CDR2 FNYEAQ. The ends were cut back, 5 bases at V and 5 bases at J, with 15 bases in the middle. The CDR3 covers 14 residues. Here the CDR3 reads CASSAGPPLETQYF. The CDR3 nucleotides read TGTGCCAGCAGCGCGGGACCACCTCTGGAGACCCAGTACTTC.

This clonotype was seen repeatedly, ten times or more. V and J are TRBV7-8 and TRBJ2-7; TRBD1 aligns across 7 bases. Trimming took 4 bases from V and 6 from J; bases not matched to a gene: 6. Germline V gene sequence: CDR1 SGHVS, CDR2 FQNEAQ. The length of the CDR3 is 13 residues. The CDR3 sequence: CASSSTGSGEQYF. CDR3 sequence (DNA): TGTGCCAGCAGCTCGACAGGGTCGGGCGAGCAGTACTTC.

This clonotype was seen ten or more times. The chain combines TRBV9 with TRBJ1-2, with a weak D call TRBD1 (5 bases). The germline V gene encodes CDR1 SGDLS and CDR2 YYNGEE. Trimming removed 2 bases from V and 0 bases from J, with 8 bases in between. The CDR3 spans 14 residues. Written as DNA, the CDR3 is TGTGCCAGCAGCGTGACAGAATCTAACTATGGCTACACCTTC. Translation: CASSVTESNYGYTF.

The chain employs TRBV7-2 and TRBJ2-2; 11 bases align to TRBD1. The CDR3 totals 14 residues. Unmatched junction bases numbered 3, after V lost 5 bases and J lost 7 bases. Germline CDR1 and CDR2: SGHTA and FQGNSA. The DNA of the CDR3 is TGTGCCAGCAGCGGACAGGGGGCTGGCGGGGAGCTGTTTTTT. Translation: CASSGQGAGGELFF.

This clonotype was counted many times. The V gene is TRBV6-2 or TRBV6-3, the J gene TRBJ1-1; D not resolved. Germline assignment: CDR1 MNHEY and CDR2 SVGEGT. Trimming shortened V by 5 bases and J by 5 bases, and 15 bases separated the two germline ends. This CDR3 comprises 14 residues. CDR3 bases: TGTGCCAGCAGTCTACATTGGGGTAGGACTGAAGCTTTCTTT. It encodes CASSLHWGRTEAFF.

This clonotype was detected only a few times. This chain links TRBV18 with TRBJ2-1; tentatively, D is TRBD2 (6 bases). Germline lookup yields CDR1 KGHSH and CDR2 LQKENI. Trimming took off 5 bases at V and 7 bases at J, with 18 bases between the two ends. This CDR3 has 15 amino acids. CDR3 protein: CASSSTSGLLNEQFF. The CDR3 DNA sequence: TGTGCCAGCTCATCTACATCTGGACTACTTAATGAGCAGTTCTTC.

This clonotype was observed many times. CDR3 loop: CSARGGSYEQYF. The CDR3 bases are TGCAGTGCTAGAGGGGGATCCTACGAGCAGTACTTC. The V and J genes are TRBV20-1 and TRBJ2-7; D remains unclear. CDR3 size: 12 residues. Trimming removed 1 base from V and 1 base from J, with 5 bases in between. In germline, CDR1 is DFQATT, CDR2 SNEGSKA (reference sequence).

This clonotype was found a few times. The gene calls are TRBV30 and TRBJ1-1; unclear D gene. Germline lookup yields CDR1 GTSNPN and CDR2 SVGIG (reference sequence). Trimming left V 2 bases short and J 6 bases short, with 10 bases between. The CDR3 is made up of 12 amino acids. The CDR3 DNA sequence: TGTGCCTGGAGTCCCCGAATGGCTGAAGCTTTCTTT. Translation gives CAWSPRMAEAFF. Supplemented by reference TRBV30 and TRBJ1-1, the full variable domain reads SQTIHQWPATLVQPVGSPLSLECTVEGTSNPNLYWYRQAAGRGLQLLFYSVGIGQISSEVPQNLSASRPQDRQFILSSKKLLLSDSGFYLCAWSPRMAEAFFGQGTRLTVV.

This clonotype was observed at least ten times. CDR3 sequence reads: CATGQTASRTEQYF. CDR3 DNA sequence: TGTGCCACCGGCCAGACAGCATCGAGGACCGAGCAGTACTTC. The rearrangement uses TRBV5-5 and TRBJ2-7; weak D call: TRBD1 (5 bases). The CDR3 sequence is 14 residues long. Trimming stripped 9 bases from V and 6 bases from J, with 22 bases between. Germline assignment: CDR1 SGHKS and CDR2 YYEKEE (reference sequence).

The sample holds many counts of this clonotype. The chain has TRBV28 and TRBJ1-5, with 8 positions matching TRBD1. Trimming cost V 10 bases and J 6 bases; bases outside gene matches: 8. The CDR3 totals 13 residues. Per the germline V gene, CDR1 is MDHEN and CDR2 is SYDVKM. The CDR3 coding sequence is TGTGCCACCAGGACAGGGTGGGGTCAGCCCCAGCATTTT. Translation gives CATRTGWGQPQHF.

This clonotype was seen repeatedly, ten times or more. The CDR3 DNA sequence: TGTGCCAGCAGCGGACTTCCCCGGACAGGGATCCGGGGCTACACCTTC. It translates to CASSGLPRTGIRGYTF. The chain couples TRBV6-1 to TRBJ1-2; 8 bases match TRBD1. The germline gives CDR1 MNHNS, CDR2 SASEGT. After removal of 6 bases from V and 8 bases from J, the junction contained 17 bases not matched to a gene. The CDR3 contains 16 residues.

This clonotype is termed medium-sized. This sequence joins TRBV5-5 and TRBJ1-5; the match to TRBD1 covers 8 bases. The CDR3 runs 15 residues. J gave up 4 bases and V 3 bases, and 6 bases lay outside the gene matches. Germline V lookup: CDR1 SGHKS, CDR2 YYEKEE (reference sequence). The CDR3 DNA sequence: TGTGCCAGCAGCTGGACAGGGAGGAGGAATCAGCCCCAGCATTTT. This encodes CASSWTGRRNQPQHF.

This clonotype was recorded many times. This chain's CDR3 is CATSRDRRSTNYGYTF. The CDR3, as DNA: TGTGCCACCAGCAGAGATCGGAGGAGTACTAACTATGGCTACACCTTC. This chain uses TRBV15 with TRBJ1-2; D is unresolved. V was clipped by 0 bases and J by 0 bases, with 11 bases between them. The CDR3 length is 16 residues. In germline, CDR1 is LNHNV, CDR2 YYDKDF (reference sequence).

The gene calls are TRBV20-1 and TRBJ2-7; D is unclear. V lost 3 bases and J 1 base, leaving 13 bases between the germline ends. Germline V gene data show CDR1 as DFQATT and CDR2 as SNEGSKA (reference sequence). The CDR3 runs 14 residues. The CDR3 region is CSASSQMGSYEQYF. CDR3 coding DNA: TGCAGTGCTAGTTCCCAGATGGGGTCCTACGAGCAGTACTTC.

In this sample, this clonotype turned up a few times. J is TRBJ1-1 and V is TRBV2, with D perhaps matching TRBD1 (6 bases). This CDR3 has 13 residues. V lost 11 bases to trimming and J lost 0 bases, with 13 bases between them. Germline V gene lookup returns CDR1 SNHLY and CDR2 FYNNEI. CDR3 coding DNA: TGTGCCCCTAGGAAGGGGGTGAACACTGAAGCTTTCTTT. Its translation: CAPRKGVNTEAFF.